This T cell receptor beta chain was captured in a study of T-cell memory formation after mild COVID-19. Of note for this clonotype: As yet, its antigen is unknown.

5'RACE primed at constant segments yielded TCR alpha and TCR beta cDNA libraries bearing sample barcodes and UMIs. Each CDR3 protein is one row after TCRdb ran MiXCR on the 5' RACE reads. The sample carries under 250,000 distinct CDR3 sequences, 9.5% to 10% recorded once. Points from the study as a whole: Clones that contracted clustered mainly in CM and EM if CD4+ and in EMRA if CD8+. Clones that got smaller from day 15 to 85 had even CD4/CD8, while clones growing later tipped toward CD4+. Some responding clones appeared in pre-infection memory, suggesting cross-reactive memory joined.

The V gene lost 6 bases and the J gene lost 6 bases, with 18 bases spanning the gap. This CDR3 spans 14 amino acids. Germline loops: CDR1 MGHDK, CDR2 SYGVNS. This chain connects TRBV25-1 to TRBJ2-7; perhaps TRBD1 as D (7 bases). The sequence derives from a man in his late teens or twenties who had mild COVID-19 (a few samples of this study predate the infection). Cell type and time point are not known. Sequenced sample: PBMCs or a T cell subset sorted from them (not recorded which). In DNA form, the CDR3 reads TGTGCCAGCAGGGGGGGCCGCAGGGGGTGCGAGCAGTACTTC. Encoded protein: CASRGGRRGCEQYF.